The clone carrying this T cell receptor (beta chain) was counted many times. CDR1 and CDR2 from the germline V gene are SEHNR and FQNEAQ (reference sequence). There are 12 residues in the CDR3. The V end lost 5 bases, the J end lost 7 bases, and 10 bases lay between the germline ends. These data are taken from a study of T cells in Graves' hyperthyroidism and ophthalmopathy. What was amplified from RNA transcripts were TCR beta CDR3 regions. HTBI primers were used for first-round RT-PCR of the TCR CDR3. One entry per CDR3 protein results from TCRdb running MiXCR on the multiplex PCR reads. The sample gives about 380,000 distinct CDR3 sequences, 13% of which show up once; 20% to 25% is in the top ten.

Sequencing used blood. The clonotype was recovered from a young man with Graves' hyperthyroidism that later progressed to Graves' ophthalmopathy. This rearrangement joins TRBV7-9 to TRBJ2-3; D not resolved. This chain's CDR3 is CASSQTLHTQYF. CDR3 bases: TGTGCCAGCAGCCAAACGTTACATACGCAGTATTTT.